This T cell receptor (beta chain) originates from a study of cytotoxic CD8 clonotypes in ibrutinib-treated CLL. As for the study in general: After median around 5.5 years, around 14 stayed in remission, approximately twelve progressed; responses approximately 24 partial, 2 complete. Productive templates averaged about 250,000 per sample, and productive rearrangements around 97,000.

V dropped 6 bases and J dropped 1 base, with 12 bases sitting between them. This CDR3 is built from 14 residues. From germline, CDR1 is SEHNR and CDR2 FQNEAQ (reference sequence). Libraries were prepared by immunoSEQ multiplex PCR; TCRdb keeps only in-frame clonotypes and omits some of them. The sample records about 130,000 clones, approximately 83% being singletons. The receptor was isolated from a human donor with chronic lymphocytic leukemia. Sequencing used PBMCs, obtained after 24 months of ibrutinib treatment. This chain joins TRBV7-9 and TRBJ1-1, with D perhaps matching TRBD1 (5 bases). In DNA, the CDR3 is TGTGCCAGCAGATTACAGGAGACGAACACTGAAGCTTTCTTT. Protein: CASRLQETNTEAFF.